A single sample is the source of the 22 T cell receptor beta chains below, sequenced in a study of blood T cell repertoires in COVID-19 (dated by TCRdb to about 2020). Library construction relied on the immunoSEQ multiplex PCR assay. This immuneACCESS table, as held by TCRdb, lists in-frame sequences with V and J called but not all clones. Of the missing ones, under half trace to an unresolved V gene in checked studies; the others have no known cause. This sample lists approximately 120,000 clones; more than 80% were detected once. The top ten constitute roughly 3.2% of the sample. Sequenced input: peripheral blood. The receptors stem from a woman older than 75 with COVID-19, enrolled during active disease.

The V gene is TRBV5-6, the J gene TRBJ2-5, with D tentatively TRBD2 (6 bases). CDR3 length: 16 amino acids. Per germline, CDR1 SGHDT and CDR2 YYEEEE. The V end was cut by 4 bases, the J end by 1 base, with 17 bases between. The CDR3 here is CASSPPGVALQETQYF. CDR3 sequence (DNA): TGTGCCAGCAGCCCCCCGGGGGTAGCCCTCCAAGAGACCCAGTACTTC.

The V and J genes are TRBV6-2 or TRBV6-3 and TRBJ2-7, with a tentative D call TRBD2 (6 bases). Germline V lookup: CDR1 MNHEY, CDR2 SVGEGT. The CDR3 covers 12 residues. V was clipped by 4 bases and J by 9 bases, with 13 bases between them. The CDR3 sequence: CASSWGESGQYF. The CDR3 DNA follows: TGTGCCAGCAGTTGGGGGGAGTCCGGGCAGTACTTC.

This chain links TRBV20-1 with TRBJ2-3; D call uncertain. Germline V gene sequence: CDR1 DFQATT, CDR2 SNEGSKA (reference sequence). This CDR3 comprises 11 residues. V was pared by 3 bases and J by 4 bases, with 5 bases between. CDR3 loop: CSASPSDTQYF. Written as DNA, the CDR3 is TGCAGTGCTAGCCCGTCAGATACGCAGTATTTT.

The chain is built from TRBV7-9 and TRBJ2-7; TRBD2 aligns across 7 bases. J was trimmed by 3 bases and V by 2 bases; bases with no gene match: 4. The CDR3 consists of 14 residues. CDR1 and CDR2 from the germline V gene are SEHNR and FQNEAQ (reference sequence). CDR3 coding DNA: TGTGCCAGCAGCTTACTAGCGGTTAACTACGAGCAGTACTTC. Translated: CASSLLAVNYEQYF. The full variable domain, its missing parts supplied by reference TRBV7-9 and TRBJ2-7, is DTGVSQNPRHKITKRGQNVTFRCDPISEHNRLYWYRQTLGQGPEFLTYFQNEAQLEKSRLLSDRFSAERPKGSFSTLEIQRTEQGDSAMYLCASSLLAVNYEQYFGPGTRLTVT.

The chain is built from TRBV19 and TRBJ2-1; 10 positions match TRBD2. Germline CDR1 is LNHDA and CDR2 is SQIVND (reference sequence). The CDR3 is 15 amino acids. Losses at the gene ends were 6 bases for V and 9 bases for J; bases not matched to a gene: 11. The CDR3 nucleotides read TGTGCCAGTAGGACTGCTAGCGGGAGTATGGGTGAGCAGTTCTTC. Translation: CASRTASGSMGEQFF.

The chain joins TRBV5-6 to TRBJ2-3, with 8 bases matching TRBD2. The junction had 12 bases not matched to a gene; V was cut back by 6 bases and J by 3 bases. This CDR3 comprises 16 residues. The germline V gene encodes CDR1 SGHDT and CDR2 YYEEEE. The CDR3 protein is CASTRRAGGLTDTQYF. The CDR3 DNA follows: TGTGCCAGCACCCGGAGGGCGGGAGGATTGACAGATACGCAGTATTTT.

The V and J genes are TRBV28 and TRBJ1-4, with TRBD1 as a possible D gene (5 bases). Trimming removed 11 bases at V and 3 bases at J, with 10 bases between. The germline gives CDR1 MDHEN, CDR2 SYDVKM. CDR3 length equals 12 residues. In nucleotides, the CDR3 is TGTGCCGCGGGGGGACCTAATGAAAAACTGTTTTTT. Protein product: CAAGGPNEKLFF.

The chain couples TRBV6-5 to TRBJ2-3; 7 bases align to TRBD2. CDR3 size: 16 residues. V shed 1 base and J 0 bases; nucleotides not matched to a gene: 4. The germline V gene has CDR1 MNHEY and CDR2 SVGAGI. The CDR3 here is CASSYLAGDSTDTQYF. The DNA for the CDR3 is TGTGCCAGCAGTTACTTGGCGGGGGACAGCACAGATACGCAGTATTTT.

This clone turned up a few times. The genes are TRBV27 and TRBJ1-5; D gene ambiguous. Trimming pared 2 bases from V and 4 bases from J, leaving 18 bases between. The CDR3 contains 17 residues. CDR1 and CDR2 from the germline V gene are MNHEY and SMNVEV (reference sequence). As DNA, the CDR3 is TGTGCCAGCAGTTTAAAGCCCGGTCCCTCCTCTAATCAGCCCCAGCATTTT. Translation gives CASSLKPGPSSNQPQHF.

This clone was seen just once. V gene TRBV28 combines with J gene TRBJ2-1; 7 bases match TRBD2. V lost 6 bases to trimming and J lost 4 bases; unmatched junction nucleotides: 9. The CDR3 runs to 15 residues. Germline V gene lookup returns CDR1 MDHEN and CDR2 SYDVKM. CDR3 loop: CASRESGNQYNEQFF. In nucleotides, the CDR3 is TGTGCCAGCAGAGAGAGCGGGAACCAATACAATGAGCAGTTCTTC.

The chain employs TRBV6-2 or TRBV6-3 and TRBJ2-3, with D perhaps matching TRBD2 (7 bases). CDR3 length: 16 residues. Per germline, CDR1 MNHEY and CDR2 SVGEGT. V gave up 6 bases and J gave up 1 base, with 17 bases separating them. CDR3 sequence: CASSRGLQAGTDTQYF. The CDR3 nucleotides read TGTGCCAGCAGCAGGGGACTACAAGCGGGCACAGATACGCAGTATTTT.

This chain connects TRBV12-3 or TRBV12-4 to TRBJ2-4; 7 bases are a match to TRBD1. J gave up 5 bases and V 7 bases, and 5 bases lay outside the gene matches. The CDR3 runs 13 residues. CDR3 sequence reads: CASIRGPENIQYF. The DNA for the CDR3 is TGTGCCAGCATAAGGGGGCCGGAAAACATTCAGTACTTC.

The chain is built from TRBV27 and TRBJ1-6, with 7 positions matching TRBD1. After removal of 6 bases from V and 1 base from J, the junction contained 9 bases not matched to a gene. The CDR3 loop spans 17 amino acids. CDR1 is MNHEY, CDR2 SMNVEV, per germline (reference sequence). DNA for the CDR3: TGTGCCAGCAGCCACCGACAGGGCAGTTCCTATAATTCACCCCTCCACTTT. It codes for CASSHRQGSSYNSPLHF.

This clone was found a few times. In this CDR3 the conserved last residue, phenylalanine or tryptophan, is missing, so a read error is likely. It is unclear where the CDR3 begins or ends on the DNA, so no DNA is shown, and the CDR3 is as TCRdb lists it. This sequence joins TRBV9 and TRBJ1-5. The CDR3 is 14 residues long, ends included. The germline CDR1 and CDR2 sequences are SGDLS and YYNGEE. This CDR3 is CASSVAPPTGRIAM.

This CDR3 is CASSQEVYGGSSYNEQFF. DNA for the CDR3: TGCGCCAGCAGCCAAGAAGTATACGGGGGGAGCTCCTACAATGAGCAGTTCTTC. The V call is TRBV4-3, the J call TRBJ2-1, with 7 nucleotides matching TRBD2. Germline V gene lookup returns CDR1 LGHNA and CDR2 YSLEER. This CDR3 contains 18 residues. Unmatched junction bases numbered 8, after V lost 0 bases and J lost 0 bases.

Worth noting for this clone: Its ends do not fully match the called genes, so a read error is possible. The chain has TRBV4-3 and TRBJ2-7, with 8 positions matching TRBD1. Germline CDR1 is LGHNA and CDR2 is YSLEER. CDR3 size: 13 residues. The CDR3 coding sequence is TGCGCCAGCAGCCACTCGACAGGGGTCGAGCAGTGCTTC. Amino acids: CASSHSTGVEQCF.

This chain connects TRBV12-3 or TRBV12-4 to TRBJ2-4; D unclear. The germline V and J ends were trimmed by 3 bases and 1 base, with 4 bases remaining between them. The CDR3 contains 13 residues. The CDR3 coding sequence is TGTGCCAGCAGTTTCTCGGCCAAAAACATTCAGTACTTC. It encodes CASSFSAKNIQYF.

V and J are TRBV28 and TRBJ1-1; TRBD1 is a possible D gene (5 bases). Deletions cut 7 bases from V and 1 base from J, with 13 bases between. Germline CDR1 MDHEN, CDR2 SYDVKM. The CDR3 is 14 amino acids. The CDR3 is CASTPDGGNTEAFF. DNA for the CDR3: TGTGCCAGCACTCCGGACGGGGGGAACACTGAAGCTTTCTTT.

The chain recombines TRBV7-2 with TRBJ2-5; D possibly corresponds to TRBD2 (6 bases). The length of the CDR3 is 14 residues. Per germline, CDR1 SGHTA and CDR2 FQGNSA. Trimming removed 4 bases from V and 5 bases from J, with 14 bases in between. This CDR3 reads CASSWGGMMETQYF. The DNA of the CDR3 is TGTGCCAGCAGCTGGGGCGGGATGATGGAGACCCAGTACTTC.

V and J are TRBV7-8 and TRBJ2-3, with a weak D call TRBD1 (6 bases). This CDR3 region has 16 residues. V was trimmed by 4 bases and J by 2 bases, leaving 16 bases between them. CDR1 is SGHVS and CDR2 is FQNEAQ in the germline V gene. For the CDR3, the DNA is TGTGCCAGCAGCTCAGAGCCGGGACAAATCACAGATACGCAGTATTTT. Encoded protein: CASSSEPGQITDTQYF.

The genes are TRBV27 and TRBJ2-2; 7 positions match TRBD2. After removal of 6 bases from V and 3 bases from J, the junction contained 4 bases not matched to a gene. The CDR3 contains 14 residues. Germline CDR1 and CDR2: MNHEY and SMNVEV (reference sequence). The CDR3 protein is CASRGREDTGELFF. The CDR3 coding sequence is TGTGCCAGCAGGGGGAGGGAGGACACCGGGGAGCTGTTTTTT.

CDR3: CASSPDIDRASGNTIYF. In DNA form, the CDR3 reads TGTGCCAGCAGTCCCGACATAGACAGAGCCTCTGGAAACACCATATATTTT. The gene calls are TRBV9 and TRBJ1-3; TRBD1 might be the D (5 bases). V lost 5 bases and J 0 bases, leaving 18 bases between the germline ends. From germline, CDR1 is SGDLS and CDR2 YYNGEE. The length of the CDR3 is 17 residues.